A single sample gave rise to the 19 T cell receptor beta chains below, sequenced in a study of blood T cell repertoires in COVID-19. Assay: immunoSEQ multiplex PCR; the TCRdb copy retains only in-frame clones and omits some. The data hold 95,000 to 150,000 clones, with about 83% observed a single time. What was sequenced was PBMCs or T cells enriched from blood (not recorded which). These receptors were collected from a woman in her twenties or thirties who had recovered from COVID-19.

The chain couples TRBV6-5 to TRBJ2-7; 7 bases line up with TRBD1. In germline, CDR1 is MNHEY, CDR2 SVGAGI. Trimming took 2 bases from V and 5 from J; bases not matched to a gene: 6. This CDR3 region has 14 residues. The CDR3: CASSYRDSLDEQYF. The DNA for the CDR3 is TGTGCCAGCAGTTACCGGGACAGTCTGGACGAGCAGTACTTC.

The chain has TRBV7-9 and TRBJ2-7, with TRBD1 matching over 11 bases. With 1 base clipped from V and 2 bases from J, the junction kept 4 bases outside the gene matches. This CDR3 has 16 amino acids. Germline V gives CDR1 SEHNR, CDR2 FQNEAQ (reference sequence). The CDR3 protein is CASSLVGTGGAYEQYF. The CDR3 nucleotides are TGTGCCAGCAGCTTAGTTGGGACAGGGGGGGCCTACGAGCAGTACTTC.

With regard to this clone: The same CDR3 can be traced to other DNA sequences in this sample. The J gene is TRBJ1-2, the V gene TRBV5-1, with TRBD1 matching over 7 bases. Germline V gene sequence: CDR1 SGHRS, CDR2 YFSETQ. Trimming cost V 0 bases and J 2 bases; bases outside gene matches: 1. This CDR3 spans 14 amino acids. In nucleotides, the CDR3 is TGCGCCAGCAGCTTGGTAGGGGGCAACTATGGCTACACCTTC. It yields the protein CASSLVGGNYGYTF. Full variable domain (missing parts from reference TRBV5-1 and TRBJ1-2): KAGVTQTPRYLIKTRGQQVTLSCSPISGHRSVSWYQQTPGQGLQFLFEYFSETQRNKGNFPGRFSGRQFSNSRSEMNVSTLELGDSALYLCASSLVGGNYGYTFGSGTRLTVV.

This clone occurred once. This chain connects TRBV3-1 (or the pseudogene TRBV3-2) to TRBJ1-4; 8 bases map to TRBD1. This CDR3 is built from 15 residues. Germline CDR1 LGHDT, CDR2 YNNKEL (reference sequence). V shed 1 base and J 8 bases; nucleotides not matched to a gene: 6. The DNA of the CDR3 is TGTGCCAGCAGCCAAGCCGGGACAGGTAGCGAAAAACTGTTTTTT. Translation gives CASSQAGTGSEKLFF.

This rearrangement joins TRBV27 to TRBJ2-5, with 12 bases aligning to TRBD2. Germline-derived CDR1 and CDR2 are MNHEY and SMNVEV (reference sequence). V shed 5 bases and J 4 bases; nucleotides not matched to a gene: 8. The CDR3 length is 16 residues. In nucleotides, the CDR3 is TGTGCCAGCAGTACTACACTAGCGGGAGGAGGAGAGACCCAGTACTTC. It yields the protein CASSTTLAGGGETQYF.

The V gene is TRBV7-2, the J gene TRBJ2-2; 7 nucleotides align to TRBD2. CDR3 length: 16 amino acids. Trimming cost V 3 bases and J 1 base; bases outside gene matches: 5. Germline CDR1 SGHTA, CDR2 FQGNSA. The CDR3 nucleotides read TGTGCCAGCAGCTTCGCCGGGAGGATGAACACCGGGGAGCTGTTTTTT. It is translated as CASSFAGRMNTGELFF.

The V gene is TRBV9, the J gene TRBJ2-1; 11 nucleotides align to TRBD2. V shed 1 base, J shed 2 bases, and the junction held 5 bases outside the gene matches. Germline CDR1 SGDLS, CDR2 YYNGEE. The CDR3 runs to 17 residues. The CDR3 coding sequence is TGTGCCAGCAGCGTATTAATAGCGGGAGGGACCTACAATGAGCAGTTCTTC. Its translation: CASSVLIAGGTYNEQFF.

The chain is built from TRBV18 and TRBJ1-1, with no clear D. With 3 bases removed from V and 0 bases from J, the gap between germline ends came to 11 bases. Germline V lookup: CDR1 KGHSH, CDR2 LQKENI. CDR3 length equals 15 residues. In DNA, the CDR3 is TGTGCCAGCTCACCCTTTGGCAGGATGAACACTGAAGCTTTCTTT. This codes for CASSPFGRMNTEAFF.

The V call is TRBV12-3 or TRBV12-4, the J call TRBJ1-5; 8 bases fit TRBD1. This CDR3 region has 12 residues. The V segment lost 7 bases and the J segment 7 bases; nucleotides outside the gene matches: 3. This CDR3 reads CASMDRVQPQHF. The DNA of the CDR3 is TGTGCCAGCATGGACAGGGTCCAGCCCCAGCATTTT.

The chain has TRBV29-1 and TRBJ1-2, with D perhaps matching TRBD1 (6 bases). CDR1 is SQVTM, CDR2 ANQGSEA, per germline. The V and J ends lost 6 bases and 7 bases respectively, with 15 bases between them. The CDR3 totals 12 residues. The CDR3 is CSVTDRRGGYTF. The CDR3 DNA reads TGCAGCGTCACGGACAGAAGAGGTGGCTACACCTTC. The full variable domain, rest sourced from reference TRBV29-1 and TRBJ1-2, is SAVISQKPSRDICQRGTSLTIQCQVDSQVTMMFWYRQQPGQSLTLIATANQGSEATYESGFVIDKFPISRPNLTFSTLTVSNMSPEDSSIYLCSVTDRRGGYTFGSGTRLTVV.

This chain joins TRBV29-1 and TRBJ1-1; D gene unclear. V lost 8 bases and J lost 0, with 16 bases in between. Germline CDR1 reads SQVTM; CDR2 reads ANQGSEA. This CDR3 is 14 amino acids long. CDR3 sequence: CSTREGGLNTEAFF. DNA for the CDR3: TGCAGCACCCGTGAAGGAGGCCTGAACACTGAAGCTTTCTTT.

The chain is built from TRBV11-2 and TRBJ2-3, with 8 bases identical to TRBD2. The germline V gene has CDR1 SGHAT and CDR2 FQNNGV. V lost 4 bases to trimming and J lost 3 bases; unmatched junction nucleotides: 6. This CDR3 has 15 amino acids. CDR3 DNA sequence: TGTGCCAGCAGCTCCGTTGTAGCGGGAACAGATACGCAGTATTTT. It is translated as CASSSVVAGTDTQYF.

The CDR3 DNA reads TGTGCCAGCAGCCAAAGCACGGGGGAGCAGTACTTC. This sequence encodes CASSQSTGEQYF. The J gene is TRBJ2-7, the V gene TRBV3-1 (or the pseudogene TRBV3-2); D possibly corresponds to TRBD2 (5 bases). The CDR3 extends over 12 amino acids. With 2 bases removed from V and 7 bases from J, the gap between germline ends came to 9 bases. Germline values: CDR1 LGHDT, CDR2 YNNKEL (reference sequence).

This clone was found a few times. The V call is TRBV7-2, the J call TRBJ2-7; a possible D gene is TRBD1 (5 bases). Germline V CDR1 and CDR2: SGHTA, FQGNSA. The CDR3 is 15 amino acids. Trimming shortened V by 2 bases and J by 0 bases, and 11 bases separated the two germline ends. The CDR3 DNA reads as TGTGCCAGCAGCTTAATGTGGGGCCCCTCCTACGAGCAGTACTTC. Translation gives CASSLMWGPSYEQYF.

J is TRBJ1-2 and V is TRBV5-4; TRBD1 matches 7 bases. Trimming took 6 bases from V and 4 from J; bases not matched to a gene: 9. Germline-derived CDR1 and CDR2 are SGHNT and YYREEE (reference sequence). The CDR3 spans 14 residues. This CDR3 reads CASKPQGVGYGYTF. The CDR3 DNA sequence: TGTGCCAGCAAACCCCAGGGGGTCGGCTATGGCTACACCTTC.

J is TRBJ1-1 and V is TRBV19; D perhaps matches TRBD1 (5 bases). Germline loops: CDR1 LNHDA, CDR2 SQIVND (reference sequence). The CDR3 totals 14 residues. V dropped 5 bases and J dropped 5 bases, with 15 bases sitting between them. As DNA, the CDR3 is TGTGCCAGTAGTCCGAGGGGAGGGAAGACTGAAGCTTTCTTT. Translation gives CASSPRGGKTEAFF.

The chain combines TRBV5-1 with TRBJ2-1; 9 positions match TRBD2. V shed 3 bases, J shed 6 bases, and the junction held 7 bases outside the gene matches. CDR1 and CDR2 from the germline V gene are SGHRS and YFSETQ. The CDR3 extends over 15 amino acids. CDR3 residues: CASSSDSSGVNEQFF. The CDR3 nucleotides read TGCGCCAGCAGCTCCGACTCTAGCGGGGTCAATGAGCAGTTCTTC.

This clone was picked up a small number of times. The chain recombines TRBV9 with TRBJ2-1; 7 bases fit TRBD1. CDR3 length equals 16 residues. Looked up from germline, CDR1 is SGDLS and CDR2 is YYNGEE. Unmatched junction bases numbered 6, after V lost 1 base and J lost 2 bases. DNA for the CDR3: TGTGCCAGCAGCGTACAACCCGGGACAGCCTACAATGAGCAGTTCTTC. Its protein product is CASSVQPGTAYNEQFF.

V and J are TRBV28 and TRBJ1-1; 7 bases are shared with TRBD1. Per germline, CDR1 MDHEN and CDR2 SYDVKM. The CDR3 runs to 14 residues. Unmatched junction bases numbered 4, after V lost 1 base and J lost 5 bases. The CDR3 is CASSLSNRGTEAFF. CDR3 sequence (DNA): TGTGCCAGCAGTTTATCAAACAGGGGAACTGAAGCTTTCTTT.